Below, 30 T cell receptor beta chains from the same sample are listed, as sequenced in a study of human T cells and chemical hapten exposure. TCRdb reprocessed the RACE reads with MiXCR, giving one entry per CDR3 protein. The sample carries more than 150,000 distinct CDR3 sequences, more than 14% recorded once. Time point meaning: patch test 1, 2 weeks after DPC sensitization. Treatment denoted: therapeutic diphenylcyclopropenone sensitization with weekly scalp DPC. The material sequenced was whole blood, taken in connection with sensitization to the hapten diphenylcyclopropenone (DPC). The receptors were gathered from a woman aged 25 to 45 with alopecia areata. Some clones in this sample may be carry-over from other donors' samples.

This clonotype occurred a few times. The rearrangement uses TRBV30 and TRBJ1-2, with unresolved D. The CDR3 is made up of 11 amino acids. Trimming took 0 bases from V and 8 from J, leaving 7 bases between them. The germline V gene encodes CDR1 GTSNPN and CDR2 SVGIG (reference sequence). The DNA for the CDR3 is TGTGCCTGGAGTGTGCAGGAGGGCTACACCTTC. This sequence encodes CAWSVQEGYTF.

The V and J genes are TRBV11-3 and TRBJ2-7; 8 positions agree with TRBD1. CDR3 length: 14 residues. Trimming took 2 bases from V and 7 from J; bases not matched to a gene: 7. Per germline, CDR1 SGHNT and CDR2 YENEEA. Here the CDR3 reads CASSLLQGAGEQYF. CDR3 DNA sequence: TGTGCCAGCAGCTTACTTCAGGGGGCGGGAGAGCAGTACTTC.

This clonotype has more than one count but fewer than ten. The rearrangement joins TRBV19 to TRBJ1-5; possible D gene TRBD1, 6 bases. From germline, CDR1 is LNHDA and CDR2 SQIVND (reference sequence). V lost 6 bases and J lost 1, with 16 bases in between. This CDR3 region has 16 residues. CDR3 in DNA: TGTGCCAGTAGCACCTCCAGGGGTAGGAGCAATCAGCCCCAGCATTTT. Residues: CASSTSRGRSNQPQHF.

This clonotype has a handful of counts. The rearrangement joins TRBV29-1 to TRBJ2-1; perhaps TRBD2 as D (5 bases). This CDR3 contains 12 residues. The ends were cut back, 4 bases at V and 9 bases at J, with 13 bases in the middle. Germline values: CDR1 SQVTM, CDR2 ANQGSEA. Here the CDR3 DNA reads TGCAGCGTTGGCCCGGGCGGGTTTGAGCAGTTCTTC. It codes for CSVGPGGFEQFF.

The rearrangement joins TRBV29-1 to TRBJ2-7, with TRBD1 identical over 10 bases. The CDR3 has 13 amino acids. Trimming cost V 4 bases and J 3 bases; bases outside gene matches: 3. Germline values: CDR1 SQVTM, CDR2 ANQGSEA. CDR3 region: CSVAGTGVYEQYF. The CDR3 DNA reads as TGCAGCGTTGCGGGGACAGGGGTCTACGAGCAGTACTTC.

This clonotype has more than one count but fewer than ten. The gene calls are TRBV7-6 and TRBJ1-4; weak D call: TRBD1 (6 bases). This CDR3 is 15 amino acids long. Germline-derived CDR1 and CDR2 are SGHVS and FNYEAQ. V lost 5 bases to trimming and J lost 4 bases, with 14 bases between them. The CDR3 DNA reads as TGTGCCAGCAGCCTCACGGACAGCTATAATGAAAAACTGTTTTTT. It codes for CASSLTDSYNEKLFF.

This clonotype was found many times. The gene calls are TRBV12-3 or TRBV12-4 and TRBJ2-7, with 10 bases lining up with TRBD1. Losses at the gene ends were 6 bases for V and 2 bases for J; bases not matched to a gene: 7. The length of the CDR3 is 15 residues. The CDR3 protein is CASSRGQGGTYEQYF. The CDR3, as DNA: TGTGCCAGCAGCCGCGGACAGGGGGGCACCTACGAGCAGTACTTC.

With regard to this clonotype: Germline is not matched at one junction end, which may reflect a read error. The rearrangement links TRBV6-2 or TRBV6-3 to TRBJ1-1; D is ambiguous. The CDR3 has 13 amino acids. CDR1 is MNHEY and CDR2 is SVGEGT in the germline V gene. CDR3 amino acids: CASSRTMNTGAFF. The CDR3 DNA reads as TGTGCCAGCAGCCGCACTATGAACACTGGAGCTTTCTTT.

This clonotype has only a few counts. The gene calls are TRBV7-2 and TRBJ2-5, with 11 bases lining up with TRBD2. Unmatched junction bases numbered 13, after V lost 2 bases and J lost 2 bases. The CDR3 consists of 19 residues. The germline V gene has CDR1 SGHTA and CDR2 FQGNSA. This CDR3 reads CASSLFPPASGGTQETQYF. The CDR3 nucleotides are TGTGCCAGCAGCTTATTCCCCCCGGCTAGCGGGGGGACTCAAGAGACCCAGTACTTC. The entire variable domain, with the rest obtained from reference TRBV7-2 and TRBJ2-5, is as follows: GAGVSQSPSNKVTEKGKDVELRCDPISGHTALYWYRQSLGQGLEFLIYFQGNSAPDKSGLPSDRFSAERTGGSVSTLTIQRTQQEDSAVYLCASSLFPPASGGTQETQYFGPGTRLLVL.

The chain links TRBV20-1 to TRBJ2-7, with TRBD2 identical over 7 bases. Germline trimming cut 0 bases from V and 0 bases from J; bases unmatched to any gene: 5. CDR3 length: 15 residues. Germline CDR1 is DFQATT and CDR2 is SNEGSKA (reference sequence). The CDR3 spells CSARDTASGSYEQYF. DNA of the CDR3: TGCAGTGCTAGAGATACGGCTAGCGGCTCCTACGAGCAGTACTTC.

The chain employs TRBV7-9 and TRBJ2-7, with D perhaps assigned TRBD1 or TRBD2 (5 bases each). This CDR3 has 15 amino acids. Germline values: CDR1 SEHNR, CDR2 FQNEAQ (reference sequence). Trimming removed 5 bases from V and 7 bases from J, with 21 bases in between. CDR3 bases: TGTGCCAGCAGCCAGGGAGCAGCCGGAGGTTGGGAGCAGTACTTC. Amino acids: CASSQGAAGGWEQYF. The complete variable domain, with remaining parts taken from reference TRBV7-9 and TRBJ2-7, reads DTGVSQNPRHKITKRGQNVTFRCDPISEHNRLYWYRQTLGQGPEFLTYFQNEAQLEKSRLLSDRFSAERPKGSFSTLEIQRTEQGDSAMYLCASSQGAAGGWEQYFGPGTRLTVT.

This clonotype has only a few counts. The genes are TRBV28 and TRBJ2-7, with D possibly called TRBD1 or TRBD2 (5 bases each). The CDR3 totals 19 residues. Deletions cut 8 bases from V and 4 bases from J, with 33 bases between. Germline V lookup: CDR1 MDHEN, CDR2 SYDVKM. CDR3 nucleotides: TGTGCCAGCTCAGGTGACAGCGGAGAGAGGGGATTCAGACCGTACGAGCAGTACTTC. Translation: CASSGDSGERGFRPYEQYF.

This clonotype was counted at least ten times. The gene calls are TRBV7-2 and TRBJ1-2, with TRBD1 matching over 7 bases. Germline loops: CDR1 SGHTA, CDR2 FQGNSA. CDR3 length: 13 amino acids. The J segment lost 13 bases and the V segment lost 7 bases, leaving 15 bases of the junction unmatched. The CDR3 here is CASTQSWTGTFTF. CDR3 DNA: TGTGCCAGCACCCAAAGTTGGACAGGCACTTTCACCTTC. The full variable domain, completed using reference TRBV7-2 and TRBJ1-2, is GAGVSQSPSNKVTEKGKDVELRCDPISGHTALYWYRQSLGQGLEFLIYFQGNSAPDKSGLPSDRFSAERTGGSVSTLTIQRTQQEDSAVYLCASTQSWTGTFTFGSGTRLTVV.

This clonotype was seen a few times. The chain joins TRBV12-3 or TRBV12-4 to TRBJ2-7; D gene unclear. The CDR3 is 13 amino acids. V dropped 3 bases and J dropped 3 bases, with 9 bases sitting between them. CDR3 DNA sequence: TGTGCCAGCAGTTTTTCGGCCCGCTACGAGCAGTACTTC. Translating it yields CASSFSARYEQYF.

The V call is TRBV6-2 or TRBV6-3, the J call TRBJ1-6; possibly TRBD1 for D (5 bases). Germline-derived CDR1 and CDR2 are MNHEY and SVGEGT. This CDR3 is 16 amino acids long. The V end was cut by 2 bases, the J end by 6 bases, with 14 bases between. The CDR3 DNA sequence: TGTGCCAGCAGTTACCCACGCAGGGCCGGTAATTCACCCCTCCACTTT. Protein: CASSYPRRAGNSPLHF.

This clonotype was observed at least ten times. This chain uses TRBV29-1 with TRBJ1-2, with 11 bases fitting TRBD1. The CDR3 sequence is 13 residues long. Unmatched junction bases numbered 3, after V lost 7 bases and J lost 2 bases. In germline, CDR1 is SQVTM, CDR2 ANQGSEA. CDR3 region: CSGTGGPNYGYTF. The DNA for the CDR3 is TGCAGCGGGACAGGGGGCCCCAACTATGGCTACACCTTC.

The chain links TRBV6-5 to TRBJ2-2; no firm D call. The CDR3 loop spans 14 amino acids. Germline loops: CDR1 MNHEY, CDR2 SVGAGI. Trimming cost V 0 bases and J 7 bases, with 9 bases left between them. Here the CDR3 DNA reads TGTGCCAGCAGTTACTCCGGACGGATCGGGGAGCTGTTTTTT. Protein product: CASSYSGRIGELFF.

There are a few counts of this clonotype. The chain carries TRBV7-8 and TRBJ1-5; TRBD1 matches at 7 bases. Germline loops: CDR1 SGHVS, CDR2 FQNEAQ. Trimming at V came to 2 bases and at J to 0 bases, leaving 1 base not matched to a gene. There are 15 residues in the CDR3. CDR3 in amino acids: CASSLRQGSNQPQHF. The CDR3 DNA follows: TGTGCCAGCAGCTTAAGACAGGGTAGCAATCAGCCCCAGCATTTT.

The CDR3 reads CASSPETNTEAFF. Written as DNA, the CDR3 is TGTGCCAGCAGTCCGGAGACGAACACTGAAGCTTTCTTT. The V gene is TRBV28, the J gene TRBJ1-1; D uncertain. The CDR3 extends over 13 amino acids. Germline values: CDR1 MDHEN, CDR2 SYDVKM. V lost 5 bases to trimming and J lost 1 base, with 8 bases between them.

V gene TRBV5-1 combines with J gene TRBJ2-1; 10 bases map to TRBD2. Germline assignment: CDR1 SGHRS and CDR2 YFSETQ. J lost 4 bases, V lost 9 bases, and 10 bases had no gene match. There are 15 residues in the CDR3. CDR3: CATNLLAGVYNEQFF. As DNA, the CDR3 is TGCGCCACCAACCTCCTAGCGGGAGTTTACAATGAGCAGTTCTTC. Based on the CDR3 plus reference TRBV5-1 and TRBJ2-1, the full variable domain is KAGVTQTPRYLIKTRGQQVTLSCSPISGHRSVSWYQQTPGQGLQFLFEYFSETQRNKGNFPGRFSGRQFSNSRSEMNVSTLELGDSALYLCATNLLAGVYNEQFFGPGTRLTVL.

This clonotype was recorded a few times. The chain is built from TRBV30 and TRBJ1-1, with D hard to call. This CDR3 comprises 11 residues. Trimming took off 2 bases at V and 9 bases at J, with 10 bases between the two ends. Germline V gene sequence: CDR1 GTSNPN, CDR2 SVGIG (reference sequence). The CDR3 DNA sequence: TGTGCCTGGAGTTCGGGCGGAAAAGCTTTCTTT. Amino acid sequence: CAWSSGGKAFF.

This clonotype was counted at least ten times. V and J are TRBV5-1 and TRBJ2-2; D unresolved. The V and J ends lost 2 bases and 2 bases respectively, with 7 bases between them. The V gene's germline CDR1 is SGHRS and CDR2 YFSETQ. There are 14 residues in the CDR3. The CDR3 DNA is TGCGCCAGCAGCTTAACAGTTAACACCGGGGAGCTGTTTTTT. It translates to CASSLTVNTGELFF.

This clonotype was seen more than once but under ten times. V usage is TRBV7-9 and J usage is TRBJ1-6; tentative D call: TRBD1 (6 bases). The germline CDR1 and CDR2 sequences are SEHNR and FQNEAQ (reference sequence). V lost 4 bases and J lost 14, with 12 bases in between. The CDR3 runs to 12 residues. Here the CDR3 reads CASSYPQGALHF. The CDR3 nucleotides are TGTGCCAGCAGCTACCCACAGGGAGCCCTCCACTTT.

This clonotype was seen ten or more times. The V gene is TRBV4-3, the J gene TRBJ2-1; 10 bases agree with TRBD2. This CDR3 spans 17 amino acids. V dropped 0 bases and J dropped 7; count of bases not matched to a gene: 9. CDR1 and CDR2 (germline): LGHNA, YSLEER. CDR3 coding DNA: TGCGCCAGCAGCCAAGATCAAGTAACTAGCGGGATAAATGAGCAGTTCTTC. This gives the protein CASSQDQVTSGINEQFF.

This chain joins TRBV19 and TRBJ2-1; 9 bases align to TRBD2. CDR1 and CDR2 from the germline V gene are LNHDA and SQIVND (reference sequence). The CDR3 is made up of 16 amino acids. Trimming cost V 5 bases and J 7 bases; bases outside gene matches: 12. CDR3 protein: CASSAPGTSFFNEQFF. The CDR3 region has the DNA TGTGCCAGTAGTGCCCCCGGGACTAGCTTTTTTAATGAGCAGTTCTTC.

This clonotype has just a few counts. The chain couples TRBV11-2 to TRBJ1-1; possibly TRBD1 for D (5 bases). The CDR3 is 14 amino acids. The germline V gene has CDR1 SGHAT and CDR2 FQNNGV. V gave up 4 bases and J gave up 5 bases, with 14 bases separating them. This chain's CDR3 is CASSSRVVGTEAFF. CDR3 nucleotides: TGTGCCAGCAGCTCCAGGGTCGTTGGGACTGAAGCTTTCTTT.

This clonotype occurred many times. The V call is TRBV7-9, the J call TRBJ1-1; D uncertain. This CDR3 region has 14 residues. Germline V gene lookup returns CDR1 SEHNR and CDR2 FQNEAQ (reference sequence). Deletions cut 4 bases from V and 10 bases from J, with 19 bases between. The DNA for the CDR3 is TGTGCCAGCAGCTCCAAACTTCGGAACGACCTAGCTTTCTTT. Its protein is CASSSKLRNDLAFF.

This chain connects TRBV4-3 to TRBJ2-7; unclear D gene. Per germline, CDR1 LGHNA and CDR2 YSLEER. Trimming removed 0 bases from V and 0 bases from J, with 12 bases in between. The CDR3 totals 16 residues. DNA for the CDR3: TGCGCCAGCAGCCAAGATACTGGGTCCTTCTCCTACGAGCAGTACTTC. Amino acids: CASSQDTGSFSYEQYF.

In DNA form, the CDR3 reads TGTGCCAGCAGCACCCAGACAGTCACGGAGGGCTACGAGCAGTACTTC. As protein: CASSTQTVTEGYEQYF. The chain carries TRBV5-6 and TRBJ2-7; TRBD2 is a possible D gene (6 bases). V lost 4 bases to trimming and J lost 3 bases, with 20 bases between them. Per germline, CDR1 SGHDT and CDR2 YYEEEE. This CDR3 contains 16 residues.

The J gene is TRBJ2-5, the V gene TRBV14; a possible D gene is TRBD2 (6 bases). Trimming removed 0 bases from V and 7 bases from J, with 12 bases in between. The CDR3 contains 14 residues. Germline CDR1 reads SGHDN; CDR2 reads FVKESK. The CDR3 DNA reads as TGTGCCAGCAGCCAAGATTGGATGGGGGGGACCCAGTACTTC. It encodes CASSQDWMGGTQYF. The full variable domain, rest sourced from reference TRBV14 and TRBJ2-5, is EAGVTQFPSHSVIEKGQTVTLRCDPISGHDNLYWYRRVMGKEIKFLLHFVKESKQDESGMPNNRFLAERTGGTYSTLKVQPAELEDSGVYFCASSQDWMGGTQYFGPGTRLLVL.